The next 30 T cell receptor beta chains were all read from a single sample in a study of T cell responses to AZD1222 COVID-19 vaccine. Profiling relied on immunoSEQ multiplex PCR, and the TCRdb table lists in-frame clones only, not all of them. The table lists about 69,000 clones, 75% to 85% of them singletons. The starting material was peripheral blood, obtained 28 days after the second AZD1222 dose. The receptors were sampled from an adult who received the AZD1222 COVID-19 vaccine.

This clone was detected only a few times. This sequence joins TRBV5-1 and TRBJ1-2; D perhaps matches TRBD1 (6 bases). The CDR3 spans 14 residues. V lost 0 bases to trimming and J lost 8 bases, with 14 bases between them. From germline, CDR1 is SGHRS and CDR2 YFSETQ. The CDR3 is CASSLAPGDQGYTF. As DNA, the CDR3 is TGCGCCAGCAGCTTGGCCCCAGGGGATCAAGGCTACACCTTC. Looking up the rest from reference TRBV5-1 and TRBJ1-2 gives the full variable domain: KAGVTQTPRYLIKTRGQQVTLSCSPISGHRSVSWYQQTPGQGLQFLFEYFSETQRNKGNFPGRFSGRQFSNSRSEMNVSTLELGDSALYLCASSLAPGDQGYTFGSGTRLTVV.

By sample fraction, this clone is medium-sized. J is TRBJ2-6 and V is TRBV7-5. TRBV7-5 constitutes a pseudogene. The CDR3 totals 15 residues. The CDR3 nucleotides read TGTGCCAGACCCAAGGGACGGCGGAAGGCCAACGTCCTGACTTTC. Its protein is CARPKGRRKANVLTF.

The CDR3 sequence: CASSDYSTPTNYGYTF. Written as DNA, the CDR3 is TGTGCCAGCAGTGATTATTCGACACCGACTAACTATGGCTACACCTTC. J is TRBJ1-2 and V is TRBV6-1; D not certain. Per germline, CDR1 MNHNS and CDR2 SASEGT. This CDR3 is 16 amino acids long. V was cut by 3 bases and J by 0 bases, with 14 bases left in between.

The chain has TRBV18 and TRBJ1-2; D not certain. Per germline, CDR1 KGHSH and CDR2 LQKENI. The CDR3 runs to 11 residues. Trimming shortened V by 6 bases and J by 4 bases, and 6 bases separated the two germline ends. The CDR3 DNA reads TGTGCCAGCTCCACGGGCTATGGCTACACCTTC. Translating gives CASSTGYGYTF.

The rearrangement links TRBV5-6 to TRBJ1-2; 8 nucleotides match TRBD1. CDR1 and CDR2 from the germline V gene are SGHDT and YYEEEE. J lost 8 bases, V lost 4 bases, and 25 bases had no gene match. CDR3 size: 19 residues. CDR3 residues: CASSPGFVAAGTGVGGYTF. The CDR3 nucleotides read TGTGCCAGCAGCCCCGGCTTTGTGGCTGCGGGGACAGGCGTAGGGGGCTACACCTTC.

J is TRBJ2-5 and V is TRBV19; D remains ambiguous. Trimming cost V 1 base and J 4 bases, with 4 bases left between them. The CDR3 extends over 12 amino acids. From germline, CDR1 is LNHDA and CDR2 SQIVND (reference sequence). The CDR3 coding sequence is TGTGCCAGTAGTATAGGGCCAGAGACCCAGTACTTC. As protein: CASSIGPETQYF.

The chain carries TRBV7-9 and TRBJ2-4, with no clear D. Per the germline V gene, CDR1 is SEHNR and CDR2 is FQNEAQ (reference sequence). This CDR3 has 16 amino acids. V gave up 6 bases and J gave up 1 base, with 16 bases separating them. The CDR3 sequence is CASSRTDVLAKNIQYF. The CDR3 DNA reads TGTGCCAGCAGTCGTACAGACGTCCTGGCCAAAAACATTCAGTACTTC.

This sequence joins TRBV7-3 and TRBJ2-1; no reliable D call. The CDR3 is 16 residues long. Germline-derived CDR1 and CDR2 are SGHTA and FQGTGA. V lost 1 base to trimming and J lost 0 bases, with 10 bases between them. This chain's CDR3 is CASSLNARSSYNEQFF. The CDR3 DNA follows: TGTGCCAGCAGCTTAAATGCCCGTAGCTCCTACAATGAGCAGTTCTTC.

The chain recombines TRBV9 with TRBJ1-2; 7 bases are shared with TRBD1. Germline V gives CDR1 SGDLS, CDR2 YYNGEE. V gave up 3 bases and J gave up 4 bases; unmatched junction bases: 9. This CDR3 contains 15 residues. CDR3 residues: CASSATGVSRYGYTF. In DNA, the CDR3 is TGTGCCAGCAGCGCTACAGGGGTCTCGCGCTATGGCTACACCTTC.

This clone was seen more than once but under ten times. This same CDR3 is encoded by further DNA sequences in the sample. The rearrangement uses TRBV3-1 (or the pseudogene TRBV3-2) and TRBJ2-7, with 8 bases fitting TRBD2. This CDR3 is built from 18 residues. The ends lost 1 base at V and 3 bases at J; junction bases unmatched: 14. Germline lookup yields CDR1 LGHDT and CDR2 YNNKEL (reference sequence). CDR3 coding DNA: TGTGCCAGCAGCCAAGGTCAATGGGGGCGGGCGGGGGGCTACGAGCAGTACTTC. This gives the protein CASSQGQWGRAGGYEQYF.

The J gene is TRBJ2-7, the V gene TRBV28; D call uncertain. Germline lookup yields CDR1 MDHEN and CDR2 SYDVKM. V dropped 1 base and J dropped 2 bases, with 3 bases sitting between them. This CDR3 is 12 amino acids long. CDR3 DNA: TGTGCCAGCAGTTTATTCCCCTACGAGCAGTACTTC. Translated: CASSLFPYEQYF.

The chain recombines TRBV19 with TRBJ1-5, with D perhaps TRBD1 (6 bases). This CDR3 has 15 residues. Germline V lookup: CDR1 LNHDA, CDR2 SQIVND (reference sequence). V lost 5 bases, J lost 7 bases, and 18 bases lay in between. DNA of the CDR3: TGTGCCAGTAGTGCCGGAACAGGGTTGGGACAGCCCCAGCATTTT. Translated, it gives CASSAGTGLGQPQHF.

The rearrangement links TRBV2 to TRBJ1-6; D is possibly TRBD1 (5 bases). Trimming shortened V by 5 bases and J by 7 bases, and 18 bases separated the two germline ends. The CDR3 is made up of 16 amino acids. Germline CDR1 is SNHLY and CDR2 is FYNNEI. The CDR3 DNA reads as TGTGCCAGCAGTCCTGACAGAACTTTTAGGAATTCACCCCTCCACTTT. Its protein is CASSPDRTFRNSPLHF.

V and J are TRBV5-4 and TRBJ2-6; D is unclear. The germline gives CDR1 SGHNT, CDR2 YYREEE (reference sequence). The CDR3 covers 14 residues. V was trimmed by 5 bases and J by 0 bases, leaving 6 bases between them. CDR3 bases: TGTGCCAGCAGTCTGGACTCTGGGGCCAACGTCCTGACTTTC. Amino acid sequence: CASSLDSGANVLTF.

V and J are TRBV19 and TRBJ1-2; TRBD1 aligns across 9 bases. CDR1 and CDR2 from the germline V gene are LNHDA and SQIVND (reference sequence). The length of the CDR3 is 13 residues. The V and J ends lost 6 bases and 7 bases, in that order; junction bases with no gene match: 6. DNA for the CDR3: TGTGCCAGTAGGAGGACAGGGGTGTTTGGCTACACCTTC. Translating it yields CASRRTGVFGYTF.

This clone appeared once. The chain carries TRBV6-1 and TRBJ1-4, with D unresolved. CDR1 and CDR2 from the germline V gene are MNHNS and SASEGT. V was shortened by 0 bases and J by 5 bases, with 16 bases between the two germline ends. The CDR3 extends over 17 amino acids. The CDR3 DNA follows: TGTGCCAGCAGTGAAGCTCTTCGAGGCAGGCCGAATGAAAAACTGTTTTTT. Translation: CASSEALRGRPNEKLFF.

The rearrangement uses TRBV6-5 and TRBJ1-4; 7 bases match TRBD1. V shed 7 bases and J 8 bases; nucleotides not matched to a gene: 7. The length of the CDR3 is 13 residues. Per germline, CDR1 MNHEY and CDR2 SVGAGI. This chain's CDR3 is CASKDRVGEKLFF. The CDR3, as DNA: TGTGCCAGCAAAGACAGGGTTGGGGAAAAACTGTTTTTT.

There are a few counts of this clone. The chain carries TRBV12-2 and TRBJ1-6. TRBV12-2 is a listed pseudogene. The CDR3 totals 13 residues. CDR3 in DNA: TGTGCAAGTCGCCCAGGACCGCCATCACCCCTCCACTTT. It is translated as CASRPGPPSPLHF.

This chain links TRBV4-2 with TRBJ2-1; D perhaps matches TRBD1 (7 bases). The V end lost 0 bases, the J end lost 5 bases, and 14 bases lay between the germline ends. The length of the CDR3 is 16 residues. Germline CDR1 and CDR2: LGHNA and YNFKEQ. The CDR3 DNA reads as TGTGCCAGCAGCCAAGAAGGAGGGGGCGTACACAATGAGCAGTTCTTC. Translated, it gives CASSQEGGGVHNEQFF.

A few counts support this clone. The chain is built from TRBV9 and TRBJ2-7; possibly TRBD2 for D (6 bases). The CDR3 totals 15 residues. In germline, CDR1 is SGDLS, CDR2 YYNGEE. The V end was cut by 4 bases, the J end by 1 base, with 15 bases between. CDR3 residues: CASSPGGSRSYEQYF. As DNA, the CDR3 is TGTGCCAGCAGCCCCGGGGGTAGCCGGTCCTACGAGCAGTACTTC.

The chain carries TRBV3-1 (or the pseudogene TRBV3-2) and TRBJ1-1; 7 bases are a match to TRBD1. The J segment lost 11 bases and the V segment lost 2 bases, leaving 8 bases of the junction unmatched. The germline V gene encodes CDR1 LGHDT and CDR2 YNNKEL (reference sequence). The CDR3 has 13 amino acids. CDR3 region: CASSQQRQGSAFF. The CDR3 DNA reads as TGTGCCAGCAGCCAACAAAGACAGGGTTCGGCTTTCTTT.

The gene calls are TRBV30 and TRBJ1-2; 7 nucleotides match TRBD1. Germline lookup yields CDR1 GTSNPN and CDR2 SVGIG (reference sequence). This CDR3 comprises 15 residues. The trim removed 0 bases at V and 9 bases at J, leaving 13 bases unmatched. The CDR3 nucleotides read TGTGCCTGGAGTGTAAGGGGCAGGGGGATCGTTAGCTACACCTTC. It translates to CAWSVRGRGIVSYTF.

As concerns this clone: Other nucleotide sequences in the sample specify the same CDR3. The chain is built from TRBV7-8 and TRBJ2-7; tentatively, D is TRBD2 (5 bases). Germline V gene data show CDR1 as SGHVS and CDR2 as FQNEAQ. This CDR3 is 13 amino acids long. V was shortened by 5 bases and J by 0 bases, with 8 bases between the two germline ends. The CDR3 nucleotides read TGTGCCAGCAGCCCGCGGGCCTCCTACGAGCAGTACTTC. This translates into CASSPRASYEQYF. The full variable domain, with the rest looked up from reference TRBV7-8 and TRBJ2-7, is GAGVSQSPRYKVAKRGQDVALRCDPISGHVSLFWYQQALGQGPEFLTYFQNEAQLDKSGLPSDRFFAERPEGSVSTLKIQRTQQEDSAVYLCASSPRASYEQYFGPGTRLTVT.

The rearrangement uses TRBV5-6 and TRBJ1-4; D perhaps matches TRBD1 (6 bases). Trimming cost V 6 bases and J 6 bases, with 21 bases left between them. CDR3 length equals 16 residues. Germline CDR1 SGHDT, CDR2 YYEEEE. CDR3 sequence reads: CASTREVGTLYEKLFF. The DNA for the CDR3 is TGTGCCAGCACCCGTGAAGTGGGGACACTATATGAAAAACTGTTTTTT.

The chain links TRBV7-2 to TRBJ2-2; a possible D gene is TRBD1 (6 bases). The germline CDR1 and CDR2 sequences are SGHTA and FQGNSA. CDR3 length: 15 amino acids. The V gene lost 1 base and the J gene lost 6 bases, with 12 bases spanning the gap. CDR3 amino acids: CASSLVQGSSGELFF. The CDR3 nucleotides are TGTGCCAGCAGCTTAGTTCAGGGGAGTTCCGGGGAGCTGTTTTTT.

The V gene is TRBV4-2, the J gene TRBJ2-1; D possibly corresponds to TRBD1 (5 bases). The germline V gene encodes CDR1 LGHNA and CDR2 YNFKEQ. CDR3 length: 18 residues. V was shortened by 0 bases and J by 0 bases, with 15 bases between the two germline ends. The CDR3 DNA follows: TGTGCCAGCAGCCAAGATGGGGCAGGTGGTAACTCCTACAATGAGCAGTTCTTC. Translated: CASSQDGAGGNSYNEQFF.

The chain is built from TRBV5-1 and TRBJ1-4, with a weak D call TRBD1 (6 bases). V lost 1 base and J 8 bases, leaving 12 bases between the germline ends. The CDR3 extends over 14 amino acids. Per germline, CDR1 SGHRS and CDR2 YFSETQ. CDR3 sequence: CASSLLGGDEKLFF. CDR3 coding DNA: TGCGCCAGCAGCTTGTTGGGGGGCGACGAAAAACTGTTTTTT.

Only a few counts were recorded for this clone. The rearrangement uses TRBV7-8 and TRBJ1-5; D uncertain. Trimming shortened V by 5 bases and J by 7 bases, and 9 bases separated the two germline ends. Per the germline V gene, CDR1 is SGHVS and CDR2 is FQNEAQ. The CDR3 is made up of 12 amino acids. The CDR3: CASSPLSQPQHF. CDR3 DNA sequence: TGTGCCAGCAGCCCGCTATCCCAGCCCCAGCATTTT.

This rearrangement joins TRBV6-5 to TRBJ2-5; weak D call: TRBD1 (5 bases). CDR3 length equals 14 residues. Trimming pared 0 bases from V and 3 bases from J, leaving 8 bases between. The germline CDR1 and CDR2 sequences are MNHEY and SVGAGI. CDR3 DNA sequence: TGTGCCAGCAGTTACTCGAACAGGAAAGAGACCCAGTACTTC. As protein: CASSYSNRKETQYF.

This clone appeared a single time. The chain is built from TRBV15 and TRBJ2-5; the D gene is possibly TRBD1 (6 bases). The germline V gene has CDR1 LNHNV and CDR2 YYDKDF (reference sequence). V was shortened by 5 bases and J by 5 bases, with 15 bases between the two germline ends. The CDR3 sequence is 14 residues long. The CDR3 sequence: CATSHTGSGETQYF. CDR3 nucleotide sequence: TGTGCCACCAGCCATACAGGGAGTGGGGAGACCCAGTACTTC.